The rows below give T cell receptor beta chains drawn from one sample of a study of blood T cell repertoires in COVID-19. Assay used: immunoSEQ multiplex PCR; TCRdb lists only in-frame clones, some missing. The table shows approximately 300,000 clones, with roughly 90% occurring only once. Input material: PBMCs or T cells enriched from blood (not recorded which). These TCRs come from a woman aged 25 to 39 who had recovered from COVID-19. Both conserved end residues are part of each CDR3. The order of the fields is D gene, V gene, J gene, clone size, CDR3 DNA, CDR3 protein. The D gene is left open where the match is weak. Rows give clone size only sometimes, using once, few, many, or a class for an expanded clone.

>.|TRBV19|TRBJ1-2|.
TGTGCCAGTAGTCGAGGCCCTTTCTATGGCTACACCTTC
CASSRGPFYGYTF
>TRBD1|TRBV24-1|TRBJ1-5|.
TGTGCCACCAGTTCCAGGGGGCTCCAGCCCCAGCATTTT
CATSSRGLQPQHF
>TRBD2|TRBV14|TRBJ2-7|.
TGTGCCAGCAGCCAAGTAGCCCATGCGGGAGGACCATACGAGCAGTACTTC
CASSQVAHAGGPYEQYF
>.|TRBV10-3|TRBJ1-4|.
TGTGCCATCAGTGAGGAGGCACTCGAGGGTGAAAAACTGTTTTTT
CAISEEALEGEKLFF
>.|TRBV5-6|TRBJ2-7|.
TGTGCCAGCAGCTTGGAGCCCACGTACGAGCAGTACTTC
CASSLEPTYEQYF
>TRBD1|TRBV3-1/TRBV3-2|TRBJ1-1|.
TGTGCCAGCAGCCAATCGACAGGGGAAGCTTTCTTT
CASSQSTGEAFF
>.|TRBV19|TRBJ1-5|.
TGTGCCAGTAATACAGGGAATACTTATCAGCCCCAGCATTTT
CASNTGNTYQPQHF
>.|TRBV4-1|TRBJ2-7|.
TGCGCCAGCAGCCAAGAAGCAGAGCAGTACTTC
CASSQEAEQYF
>TRBD1|TRBV29-1|TRBJ2-7|.
TGCAGCGCTGGGACAGGGAGGAACGAGCAGTACTTC
CSAGTGRNEQYF
>.|TRBV29-1|TRBJ1-2|few
TGCAGCGTTGAAGAAGGCAGAGGGTATGGCTACACCTTC
CSVEEGRGYGYTF
>TRBD1|TRBV7-9|TRBJ2-7|.
TGTGCCAGCAGCCGAGAGACAGGGTTAGGACAGCAGTACTTC
CASSRETGLGQQYF
>TRBD2|TRBV2|TRBJ2-5|.
TGTGCCAGCAGCCGCCTGGCCACCGAGGGAGGGCAAGAGACCCAGTACTTC
CASSRLATEGGQETQYF
>TRBD1|TRBV5-6|TRBJ2-5|.
TGTGCCAGCAGCTTGGTGAAGGGGGCCGGGGCCCAGTACTTC
CASSLVKGAGAQYF
>.|TRBV14|TRBJ2-7|.
TGTGCCTCGCGGCAGAACTCCTACGAGCAGTACTTC
CASRQNSYEQYF
>TRBD1|TRBV28|TRBJ1-2|once
TGTGCCAGCAGCCAACAGGGGTCCAACTATGGCTACACCTTC
CASSQQGSNYGYTF
>.|TRBV7-8|TRBJ2-1|.
TGTGCCAGCAGCTTATCCGGACTTACATACAATGAGCAGTTCTTC
CASSLSGLTYNEQFF